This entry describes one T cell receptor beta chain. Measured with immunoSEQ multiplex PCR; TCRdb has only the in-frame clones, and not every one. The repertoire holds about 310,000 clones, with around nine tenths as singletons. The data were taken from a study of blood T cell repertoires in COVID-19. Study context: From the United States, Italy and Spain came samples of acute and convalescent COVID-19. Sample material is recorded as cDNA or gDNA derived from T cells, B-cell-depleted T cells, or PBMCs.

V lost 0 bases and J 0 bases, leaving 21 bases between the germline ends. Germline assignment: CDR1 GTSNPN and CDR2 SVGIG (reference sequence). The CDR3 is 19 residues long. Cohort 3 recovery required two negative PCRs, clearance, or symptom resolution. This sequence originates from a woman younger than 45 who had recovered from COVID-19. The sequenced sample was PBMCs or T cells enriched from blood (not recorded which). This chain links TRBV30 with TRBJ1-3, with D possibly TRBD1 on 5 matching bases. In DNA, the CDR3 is TGTGCCTGGAGTGTAGGCAGGGCCAATGTCCCCTTCTCTGGAAACACCATATATTTT. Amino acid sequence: CAWSVGRANVPFSGNTIYF.